Each of the 30 T cell receptor beta chains below was sequenced from the same sample in a study of shared clonotypes between healthy human individuals. Some clones are missing from TCRdb's copy, which holds only in-frame ones; the method was immunoSEQ multiplex PCR. The repertoire has hundreds of thousands of clones, roughly 72% of them found once; the top ten carry around 12%. What was sequenced was PBMCs. The receptors were gathered from a woman in her forties in good health. Some clones in this sample may be carry-over from other donors' samples.

This chain joins TRBV30 and TRBJ2-1, with a weak D call TRBD2 (6 bases). This CDR3 contains 12 residues. Trimming took off 8 bases at V and 7 bases at J, with 15 bases between the two ends. Germline CDR1 GTSNPN, CDR2 SVGIG (reference sequence). CDR3 DNA: TGTGCCCACGCGGGGAGCGGGAATGAGCAGTTCTTC. Its translation: CAHAGSGNEQFF.

This clone was seen a single time. This sequence joins TRBV5-6 and TRBJ2-2; TRBD2 aligns across 11 bases. Germline CDR1 is SGHDT and CDR2 is YYEEEE. The CDR3 sequence is 16 residues long. The V segment lost 4 bases and the J segment 2 bases; nucleotides outside the gene matches: 4. The CDR3: CASSPGLAVNTGELFF. The DNA of the CDR3 is TGTGCCAGCAGCCCGGGACTAGCGGTTAACACCGGGGAGCTGTTTTTT.

This clone has just a few counts. The rearrangement links TRBV18 to TRBJ2-1; 12 bases are shared with TRBD2. CDR1 is KGHSH, CDR2 LQKENI, per germline. The CDR3 length is 14 residues. J lost 6 bases, V lost 8 bases, and 5 bases had no gene match. The DNA for the CDR3 is TGTGCCAGCCTAGCGGGAGGGCCAGGCAATGAGCAGTTCTTC. Translated: CASLAGGPGNEQFF. Looking up the rest from reference TRBV18 and TRBJ2-1 gives the full variable domain: NAGVMQNPRHLVRRRGQEARLRCSPMKGHSHVYWYRQLPEEGLKFMVYLQKENIIDESGMPKERFSAEFPKEGPSILRIQQVVRGDSAAYFCASLAGGPGNEQFFGPGTRLTVL.

This chain joins TRBV5-1 and TRBJ2-1; TRBD1 is a possible D gene (5 bases). This CDR3 spans 16 amino acids. Germline CDR1 is SGHRS and CDR2 is YFSETQ. Trimming took off 0 bases at V and 5 bases at J, with 15 bases between the two ends. The CDR3 DNA follows: TGCGCCAGCAGCTTGGGGGGCCACCGTGGGGACAATGAGCAGTTCTTC. Translation: CASSLGGHRGDNEQFF. Full variable domain (rest looked up from reference TRBV5-1 and TRBJ2-1): KAGVTQTPRYLIKTRGQQVTLSCSPISGHRSVSWYQQTPGQGLQFLFEYFSETQRNKGNFPGRFSGRQFSNSRSEMNVSTLELGDSALYLCASSLGGHRGDNEQFFGPGTRLTVL.

This chain connects TRBV30 to TRBJ2-5; D is perhaps TRBD1 (5 bases). V was cut by 5 bases and J by 1 base, with 8 bases left in between. The germline V gene has CDR1 GTSNPN and CDR2 SVGIG (reference sequence). The CDR3 covers 12 residues. CDR3 region: CAWGQGQETQYF. The CDR3 nucleotides read TGTGCCTGGGGCCAGGGCCAAGAGACCCAGTACTTC.

The V gene is TRBV2, the J gene TRBJ2-7; no reliable D call. Germline V CDR1 and CDR2: SNHLY, FYNNEI. The CDR3 totals 13 residues. V lost 1 base, J lost 5 bases, and 9 bases lay in between. CDR3 sequence reads: CASSEEAGHEQYF. The CDR3 bases are TGTGCCAGCAGTGAAGAGGCAGGCCACGAGCAGTACTTC.

CDR3 protein: CSAGASTDTQYF. The DNA for the CDR3 is TGCAGCGCCGGGGCTAGCACAGATACGCAGTATTTT. J is TRBJ2-3 and V is TRBV29-1, with D tentatively TRBD1 or TRBD2 (5 bases each). V dropped 7 bases and J dropped 0 bases, with 8 bases sitting between them. The CDR3 is made up of 12 amino acids. From germline, CDR1 is SQVTM and CDR2 ANQGSEA.

In its sample, this clone was seen a few times. CDR3 region: CASSLDLASTDTQYF. CDR3 coding DNA: TGTGCCAGCAGCTTAGATTTAGCGAGCACAGATACGCAGTATTTT. V and J are TRBV7-9 and TRBJ2-3, with D possibly being TRBD2 (5 bases). The CDR3 totals 15 residues. CDR1 and CDR2 (germline): SEHNR, FQNEAQ (reference sequence). Trimming stripped 1 base from V and 0 bases from J, with 8 bases between.

The chain couples TRBV6-5 to TRBJ1-1, with D tentatively TRBD1 (6 bases). V was trimmed by 7 bases and J by 7 bases, leaving 10 bases between them. Germline lookup yields CDR1 MNHEY and CDR2 SVGAGI. CDR3 size: 11 residues. The CDR3 nucleotides read TGTGCCAGCAACACAGGGATTGAAGCTTTCTTT. It is translated as CASNTGIEAFF.

Concerning this clone itself: Its ends do not fully match the called genes, so a read error is possible. This chain connects TRBV7-7 to TRBJ2-1; TRBD2 agrees at 7 bases. Germline assignment: CDR1 SSHAT and CDR2 FNYEAQ (reference sequence). This CDR3 comprises 15 residues. The DNA of the CDR3 is TGTGCTAGCAGCTCCGAACTAGCGCCTTACAATGAGCAGTTCTTC. This sequence encodes CASSSELAPYNEQFF.

This clone has only one observation. The chain recombines TRBV5-1 with TRBJ2-1, with 7 bases aligning to TRBD2. Germline V gene lookup returns CDR1 SGHRS and CDR2 YFSETQ. This CDR3 is built from 14 residues. J lost 9 bases, V lost 1 base, and 7 bases had no gene match. The CDR3: CASSLREGQGEQFF. CDR3 DNA sequence: TGCGCCAGCAGCTTGAGGGAGGGCCAGGGTGAGCAGTTCTTC.

The chain couples TRBV18 to TRBJ2-1, with 11 bases that match TRBD2. The CDR3 consists of 16 residues. Germline loops: CDR1 KGHSH, CDR2 LQKENI. V lost 1 base to trimming and J lost 5 bases; unmatched junction nucleotides: 4. The DNA of the CDR3 is TGTGCCAGCTCACCACTGACTAGCGGGACCCACAATGAGCAGTTCTTC. It specifies CASSPLTSGTHNEQFF.

This rearrangement joins TRBV29-1 to TRBJ1-2, with D possibly matching TRBD1 (6 bases). The CDR3 spans 11 residues. CDR1 and CDR2 from the germline V gene are SQVTM and ANQGSEA. Trimming pared 1 base from V and 8 bases from J, leaving 8 bases between. CDR3 DNA sequence: TGCAGCGTTGAAGGGGGGGGCGGCTACACCTTC. Residues: CSVEGGGGYTF. The full variable domain, in which reference TRBV29-1 and TRBJ1-2 provide the parts outside the CDR3, is SAVISQKPSRDICQRGTSLTIQCQVDSQVTMMFWYRQQPGQSLTLIATANQGSEATYESGFVIDKFPISRPNLTFSTLTVSNMSPEDSSIYLCSVEGGGGYTFGSGTRLTVV.

The rearrangement uses TRBV6-6 and TRBJ2-3; TRBD1 matches 7 bases. With 8 bases clipped from V and 2 bases from J, the junction kept 4 bases outside the gene matches. CDR1 and CDR2 from the germline V gene are MNHNY and SVGAGI (reference sequence). The CDR3 is 13 amino acids. The CDR3 DNA is TGTGCCAGCGGGACAGTCCCCACAGATACGCAGTATTTT. Protein: CASGTVPTDTQYF.

The chain couples TRBV16 to TRBJ1-2, with D possibly being TRBD1 (5 bases). The CDR3 extends over 13 amino acids. Per the germline V gene, CDR1 is KGHSY and CDR2 is FQNENV. The V gene lost 2 bases and the J gene lost 7 bases, with 11 bases spanning the gap. The CDR3 loop reads CASSQGTRSGYTF. In DNA form, the CDR3 reads TGTGCCAGCAGCCAAGGGACTCGGAGTGGCTACACCTTC.

The J gene is TRBJ2-2, the V gene TRBV6-1, with unresolved D. Per germline, CDR1 MNHNS and CDR2 SASEGT. V was clipped by 2 bases and J by 6 bases, with 10 bases between them. This CDR3 is built from 14 residues. DNA for the CDR3: TGTGCCAGCAGTGAAATGAAGGGTCCCGGGGAGCTGTTTTTT. Protein sequence: CASSEMKGPGELFF.

The rearrangement joins TRBV28 to TRBJ1-2; possible D gene TRBD1, 6 bases. V dropped 6 bases and J dropped 5 bases, with 10 bases sitting between them. The germline V gene encodes CDR1 MDHEN and CDR2 SYDVKM. The CDR3 runs 12 residues. The CDR3 spells CASRPQGYGYTF. The CDR3, as DNA: TGTGCCAGCAGGCCACAGGGTTATGGCTACACCTTC.

CDR3 region: CASSGPGGNTEAFF. The CDR3 DNA is TGTGCCAGCAGTGGACCGGGTGGAAACACTGAAGCTTTCTTT. This chain joins TRBV25-1 and TRBJ1-1; D call uncertain. Trimming shortened V by 4 bases and J by 2 bases, and 11 bases separated the two germline ends. Germline values: CDR1 MGHDK, CDR2 SYGVNS. CDR3 length equals 14 residues.

Notes on this clone: With a far larger clone one base away, a read error is the likely cause. The V gene is TRBV4-1, the J gene TRBJ2-5; 9 bases align to TRBD1. The CDR3 sequence is 16 residues long. Germline CDR1 is MGHRA and CDR2 is YSYEKL. Unmatched junction bases numbered 11, after V lost 4 bases and J lost 5 bases. CDR3 DNA: TGCGCCAGCAGCCCCACTTCCGGACAGGGGACGGAGACCCAGTACTTC. It translates to CASSPTSGQGTETQYF.

The genes are TRBV7-9 and TRBJ2-1, with TRBD2 matching 10 bases. V lost 4 bases and J lost 4; bases outside the gene matches: 7. CDR1 is SEHNR and CDR2 is FQNEAQ in the germline V gene (reference sequence). The CDR3 totals 16 residues. The CDR3 reads CASSSPQREGYNEQFF. CDR3 nucleotide sequence: TGTGCCAGCAGCTCACCACAGCGGGAGGGGTACAATGAGCAGTTCTTC.

The chain joins TRBV4-2 to TRBJ2-7, with no clear D. Deletions cut 1 base from V and 4 bases from J, with 14 bases between. This CDR3 spans 15 amino acids. Per germline, CDR1 LGHNA and CDR2 YNFKEQ. In DNA, the CDR3 is TGTGCCAGCAGCCAAGTTGCTACTGTTGAATACGAGCAGTACTTC. Its translation: CASSQVATVEYEQYF.

The rearrangement links TRBV14 to TRBJ2-7; 14 bases agree with TRBD2. V lost 2 bases, J lost 2 bases, and 5 bases stayed unmatched. The CDR3 contains 17 residues. Germline V lookup: CDR1 SGHDN, CDR2 FVKESK. CDR3 DNA: TGTGCCAGCAGCCAAATGGGACTAGCGGGAGCGCCCTACGAGCAGTACTTC. Amino acids: CASSQMGLAGAPYEQYF.

The V gene is TRBV10-3, the J gene TRBJ1-3; no clear D gene. The CDR3 sequence is 11 residues long. Per germline, CDR1 ENHRY and CDR2 SYGVKD. With 2 bases removed from V and 4 bases from J, the gap between germline ends came to 0 bases. DNA of the CDR3: TGTGCCATCAGTGAGGGAAACACCATATATTTT. Translating it yields CAISEGNTIYF.

The CDR3 region has the DNA TGCGCCAGCAGCCAAGATGGGACAGCCTCTGGGGCCAACGTCCTGACTTTC. Translated, it gives CASSQDGTASGANVLTF. The gene calls are TRBV4-1 and TRBJ2-6; 7 bases are a match to TRBD1. The CDR3 covers 17 residues. Germline CDR1 is MGHRA and CDR2 is YSYEKL. V lost 0 bases, J lost 0 bases, and 2 bases stayed unmatched.

With respect to this clone: This may come from a read error, since a much larger clone is one base off. The chain has TRBV13 and TRBJ1-1; D gene uncertain. The CDR3 extends over 13 amino acids. Germline V CDR1 and CDR2: PRHDT, FYEKMQ (reference sequence). The CDR3 is CAGSLVRKNGAFF. The DNA for the CDR3 is TGTGCCGGCAGCTTAGTCCGGAAGAATGGGGCTTTCTTT.

The rearrangement links TRBV18 to TRBJ1-2, with D hard to call. Trimming cost V 5 bases and J 6 bases, with 10 bases left between them. The CDR3 loop spans 12 amino acids. Germline V lookup: CDR1 KGHSH, CDR2 LQKENI. CDR3 residues: CASSTPGNGYTF. The CDR3 DNA follows: TGTGCCAGCTCAACCCCGGGAAATGGCTACACCTTC.

The J gene is TRBJ2-2, the V gene TRBV13; TRBD2 is a possible D gene (5 bases). Trimming removed 6 bases from V and 6 bases from J, with 8 bases in between. The CDR3 extends over 12 amino acids. Per germline, CDR1 PRHDT and CDR2 FYEKMQ (reference sequence). CDR3 DNA sequence: TGTGCCAGCAGGCCCGGGGCCGGGGAGCTGTTTTTT. Protein product: CASRPGAGELFF.

This chain connects TRBV28 to TRBJ1-5; D is ambiguous. The CDR3 is made up of 11 amino acids. Trimming stripped 3 bases from V and 9 bases from J, with 6 bases between. Germline lookup yields CDR1 MDHEN and CDR2 SYDVKM. The CDR3 DNA is TGTGCCAGCAGTTTGGTAGGGCCCCAGCATTTT. Protein sequence: CASSLVGPQHF.

This chain connects TRBV4-1 to TRBJ2-7, with TRBD1 matching over 7 bases. The germline V gene encodes CDR1 MGHRA and CDR2 YSYEKL. The V gene end was trimmed by 4 bases and the J gene end by 1 base; junction bases not matched to a gene: 10. This CDR3 spans 16 amino acids. CDR3 DNA: TGCGCCAGCAGCCTTCTAGAGTGGGACAGATCCTACGAGCAGTACTTC. Protein: CASSLLEWDRSYEQYF.

The rearrangement links TRBV27 to TRBJ2-5; 10 bases match TRBD2. The CDR3 loop spans 16 amino acids. Germline V gene lookup returns CDR1 MNHEY and CDR2 SMNVEV (reference sequence). With V trimmed by 7 bases and J by 4 bases, 12 bases remained unmatched. CDR3 DNA: TGTGCCAGCAATCTTCCACAGCGGGAGGGCCTAGAGACCCAGTACTTC. It yields the protein CASNLPQREGLETQYF.